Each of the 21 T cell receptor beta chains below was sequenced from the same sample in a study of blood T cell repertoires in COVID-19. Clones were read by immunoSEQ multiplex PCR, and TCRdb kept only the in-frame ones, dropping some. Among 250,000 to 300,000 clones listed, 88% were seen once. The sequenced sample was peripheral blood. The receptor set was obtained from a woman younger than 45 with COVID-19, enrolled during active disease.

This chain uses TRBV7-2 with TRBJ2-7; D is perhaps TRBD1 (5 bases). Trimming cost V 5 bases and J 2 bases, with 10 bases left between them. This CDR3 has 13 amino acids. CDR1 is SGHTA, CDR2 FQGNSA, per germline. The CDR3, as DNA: TGTGCCAGCAGCACCTCAGGGACCTACGAGCAGTACTTC. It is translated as CASSTSGTYEQYF.

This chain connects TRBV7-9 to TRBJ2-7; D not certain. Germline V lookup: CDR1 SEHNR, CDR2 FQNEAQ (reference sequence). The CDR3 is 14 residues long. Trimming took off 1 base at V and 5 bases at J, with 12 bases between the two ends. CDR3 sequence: CASSLGISPHEQYF. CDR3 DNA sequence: TGTGCCAGCAGCTTAGGTATTAGTCCCCACGAGCAGTACTTC.

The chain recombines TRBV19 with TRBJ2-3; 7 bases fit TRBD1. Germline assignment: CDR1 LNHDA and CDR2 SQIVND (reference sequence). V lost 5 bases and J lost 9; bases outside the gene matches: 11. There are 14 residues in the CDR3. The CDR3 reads CASSPALRQGTQYF. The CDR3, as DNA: TGTGCCAGTAGTCCCGCTTTAAGACAGGGAACGCAGTATTTT.

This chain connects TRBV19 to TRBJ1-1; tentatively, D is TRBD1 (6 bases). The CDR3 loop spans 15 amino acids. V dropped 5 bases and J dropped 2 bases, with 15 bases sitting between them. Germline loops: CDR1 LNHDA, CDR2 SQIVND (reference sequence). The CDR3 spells CASSLTGMGNTEAFF. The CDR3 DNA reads TGTGCCAGTAGTCTTACAGGGATGGGAAACACTGAAGCTTTCTTT.

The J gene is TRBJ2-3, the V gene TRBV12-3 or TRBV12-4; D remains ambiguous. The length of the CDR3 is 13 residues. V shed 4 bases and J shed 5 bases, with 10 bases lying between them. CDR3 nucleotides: TGTGCCAGCAGTTCTTCCCCGCGAGATACGCAGTATTTT. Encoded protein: CASSSSPRDTQYF.

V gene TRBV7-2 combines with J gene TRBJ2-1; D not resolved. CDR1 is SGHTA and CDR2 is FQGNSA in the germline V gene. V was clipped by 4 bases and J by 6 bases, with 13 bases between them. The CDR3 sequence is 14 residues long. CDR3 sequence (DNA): TGTGCCAGCAGCTCAAGTAGGCTAGGCAATGAGCAGTTCTTC. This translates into CASSSSRLGNEQFF.

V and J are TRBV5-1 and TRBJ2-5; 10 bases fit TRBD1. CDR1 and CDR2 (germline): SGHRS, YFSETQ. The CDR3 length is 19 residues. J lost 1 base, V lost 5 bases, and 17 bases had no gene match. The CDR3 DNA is TGCGCCAGCAGACTTTTTCGCTTCTCAGGGGACAGGGGCCAAGAGACCCAGTACTTC. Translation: CASRLFRFSGDRGQETQYF.

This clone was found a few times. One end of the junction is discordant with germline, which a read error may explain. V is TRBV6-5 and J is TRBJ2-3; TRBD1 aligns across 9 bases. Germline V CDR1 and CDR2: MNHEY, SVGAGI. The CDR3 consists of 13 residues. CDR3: CASSQMPRDREVF. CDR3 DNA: TGTGCCAGCAGTCAAATGCCCCGGGACAGGGAAGTTTTT.

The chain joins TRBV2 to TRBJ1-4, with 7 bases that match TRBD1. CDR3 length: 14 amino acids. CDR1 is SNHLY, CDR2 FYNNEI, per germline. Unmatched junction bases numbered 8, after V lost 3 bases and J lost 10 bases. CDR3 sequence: CASSDEQGSGKLFF. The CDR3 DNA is TGTGCCAGCAGTGATGAACAGGGGAGTGGAAAACTGTTTTTT. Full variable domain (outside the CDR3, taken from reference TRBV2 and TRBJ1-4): EPEVTQTPSHQVTQMGQEVILRCVPISNHLYFYWYRQILGQKVEFLVSFYNNEISEKSEIFDDQFSVERPDGSNFTLKIRSTKLEDSAMYFCASSDEQGSGKLFFGSGTQLSVL.

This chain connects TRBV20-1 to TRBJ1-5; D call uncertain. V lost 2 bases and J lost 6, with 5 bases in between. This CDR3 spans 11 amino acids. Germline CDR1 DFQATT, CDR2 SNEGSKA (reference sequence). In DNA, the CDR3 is TGCAGTGCTAGATCGGGTCAGCCCCAGCATTTT. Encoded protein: CSARSGQPQHF.

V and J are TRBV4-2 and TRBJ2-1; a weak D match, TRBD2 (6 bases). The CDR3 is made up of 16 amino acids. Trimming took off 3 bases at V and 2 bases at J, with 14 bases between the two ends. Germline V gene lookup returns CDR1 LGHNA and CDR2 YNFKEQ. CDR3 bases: TGTGCCAGCAGCCAGGCCTCGGGAGTCCCCTACAATGAGCAGTTCTTC. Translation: CASSQASGVPYNEQFF.

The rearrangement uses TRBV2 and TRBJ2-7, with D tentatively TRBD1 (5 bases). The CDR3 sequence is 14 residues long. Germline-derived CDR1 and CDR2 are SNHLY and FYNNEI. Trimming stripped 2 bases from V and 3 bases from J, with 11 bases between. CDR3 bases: TGTGCCAGCAGTGAAAGGCAGGGTGGCTACGAGCAGTACTTC. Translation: CASSERQGGYEQYF.

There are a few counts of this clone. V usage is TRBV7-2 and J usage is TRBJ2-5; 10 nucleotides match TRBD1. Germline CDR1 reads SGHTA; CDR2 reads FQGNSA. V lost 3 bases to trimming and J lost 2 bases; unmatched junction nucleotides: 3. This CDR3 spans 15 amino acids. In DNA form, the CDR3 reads TGTGCCAGCAGCTTTACGGGACAGGGGCAAGAGACCCAGTACTTC. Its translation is CASSFTGQGQETQYF.

DNA of the CDR3: TGCGCCAGCAGCCCCGGACAGGGGGCGGGTGAGCAGTTCTTC. This gives the protein CASSPGQGAGEQFF. The chain is built from TRBV5-1 and TRBJ2-1, with 11 bases matching TRBD1. The CDR3 is made up of 14 amino acids. Germline assignment: CDR1 SGHRS and CDR2 YFSETQ. The V segment lost 4 bases and the J segment 9 bases; nucleotides outside the gene matches: 6.

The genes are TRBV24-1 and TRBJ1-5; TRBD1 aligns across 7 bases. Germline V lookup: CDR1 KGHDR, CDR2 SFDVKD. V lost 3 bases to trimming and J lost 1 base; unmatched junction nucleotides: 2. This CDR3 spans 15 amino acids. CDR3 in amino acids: CATSDDRVSNQPQHF. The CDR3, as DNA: TGTGCCACCAGTGATGACAGGGTGAGCAATCAGCCCCAGCATTTT.

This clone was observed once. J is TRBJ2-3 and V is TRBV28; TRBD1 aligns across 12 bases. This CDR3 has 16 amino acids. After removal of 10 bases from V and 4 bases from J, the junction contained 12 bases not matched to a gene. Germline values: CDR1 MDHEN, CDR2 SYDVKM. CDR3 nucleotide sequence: TGTGCCATCGAGACCCCGGGGACAGGGGGCGCAGATACGCAGTATTTT. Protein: CAIETPGTGGADTQYF.

CDR3 DNA: TGCGCCAGCAGCGCCGTACCGGGACAGGGGGCGAATGAGCAGTTCTTC. As protein: CASSAVPGQGANEQFF. The chain couples TRBV10-1 to TRBJ2-1, with TRBD1 identical over 12 bases. Germline CDR1 WNHNN, CDR2 SYGVQD (reference sequence). J was trimmed by 7 bases and V by 6 bases; bases with no gene match: 10. The CDR3 contains 16 residues.

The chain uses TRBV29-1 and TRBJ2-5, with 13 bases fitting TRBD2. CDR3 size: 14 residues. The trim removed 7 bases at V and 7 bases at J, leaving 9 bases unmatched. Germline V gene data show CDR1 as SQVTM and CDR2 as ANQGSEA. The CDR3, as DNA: TGCAGCGACCGGACTAGCGGGAGCCGCGGGACCCAGTACTTC. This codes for CSDRTSGSRGTQYF.

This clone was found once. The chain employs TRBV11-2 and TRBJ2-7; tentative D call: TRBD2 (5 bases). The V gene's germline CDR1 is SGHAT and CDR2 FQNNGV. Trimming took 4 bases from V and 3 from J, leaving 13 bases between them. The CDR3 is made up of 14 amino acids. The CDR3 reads CASSWRGSSYEQYF. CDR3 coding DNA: TGTGCCAGCAGCTGGCGAGGGAGTAGCTACGAGCAGTACTTC. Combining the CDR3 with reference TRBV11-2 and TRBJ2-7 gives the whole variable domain EAGVAQSPRYKIIEKRQSVAFWCNPISGHATLYWYQQILGQGPKLLIQFQNNGVVDDSQLPKDRFSAERLKGVDSTLKIQPAKLEDSAVYLCASSWRGSSYEQYFGPGTRLTVT.

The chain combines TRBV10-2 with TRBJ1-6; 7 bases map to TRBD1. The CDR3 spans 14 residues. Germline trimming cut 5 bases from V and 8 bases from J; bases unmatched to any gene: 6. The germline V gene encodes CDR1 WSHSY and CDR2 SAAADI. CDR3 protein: CASSRQGLDSPLHF. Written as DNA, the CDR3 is TGCGCCAGCAGTCGACAGGGTTTAGATTCACCCCTCCACTTT.

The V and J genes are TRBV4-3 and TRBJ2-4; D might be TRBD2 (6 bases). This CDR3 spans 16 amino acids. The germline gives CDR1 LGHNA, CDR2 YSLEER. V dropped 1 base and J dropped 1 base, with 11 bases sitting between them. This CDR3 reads CASSQGLGAAKNIQYF. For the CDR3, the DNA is TGCGCCAGCAGCCAAGGACTAGGGGCGGCCAAAAACATTCAGTACTTC.